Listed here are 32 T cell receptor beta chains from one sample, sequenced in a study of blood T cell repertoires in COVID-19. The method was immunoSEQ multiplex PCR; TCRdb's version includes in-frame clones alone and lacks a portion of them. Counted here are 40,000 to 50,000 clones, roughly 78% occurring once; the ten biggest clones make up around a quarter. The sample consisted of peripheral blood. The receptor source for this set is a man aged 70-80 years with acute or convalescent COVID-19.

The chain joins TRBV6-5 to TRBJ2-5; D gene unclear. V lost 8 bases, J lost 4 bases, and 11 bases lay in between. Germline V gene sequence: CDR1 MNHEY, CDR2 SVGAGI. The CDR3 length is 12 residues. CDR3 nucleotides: TGTGCCAGCGGCAGTACGTCAGAGACCCAGTACTTC. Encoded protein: CASGSTSETQYF.

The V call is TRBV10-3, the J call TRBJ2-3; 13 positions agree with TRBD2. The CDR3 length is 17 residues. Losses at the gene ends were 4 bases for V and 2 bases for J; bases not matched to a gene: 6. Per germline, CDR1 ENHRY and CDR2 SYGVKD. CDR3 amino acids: CAISGKGTSGATDTQYF. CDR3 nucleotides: TGTGCCATCAGTGGAAAGGGGACTAGCGGGGCCACAGATACGCAGTATTTT.

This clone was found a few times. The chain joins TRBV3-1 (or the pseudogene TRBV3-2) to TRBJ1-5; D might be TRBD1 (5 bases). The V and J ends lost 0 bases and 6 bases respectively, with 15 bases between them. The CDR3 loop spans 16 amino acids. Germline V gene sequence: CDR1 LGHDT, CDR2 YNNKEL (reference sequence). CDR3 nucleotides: TGTGCCAGCAGCCAAGATGGGCAGGGTATGGCTCAGCCCCAGCATTTT. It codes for CASSQDGQGMAQPQHF.

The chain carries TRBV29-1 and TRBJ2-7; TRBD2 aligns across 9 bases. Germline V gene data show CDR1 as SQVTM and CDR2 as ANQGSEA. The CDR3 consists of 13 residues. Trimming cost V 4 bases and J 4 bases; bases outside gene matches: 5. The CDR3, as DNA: TGCAGCGTTGGGGGTAGCGGGAGTTACGAGCAGTACTTC. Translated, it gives CSVGGSGSYEQYF.

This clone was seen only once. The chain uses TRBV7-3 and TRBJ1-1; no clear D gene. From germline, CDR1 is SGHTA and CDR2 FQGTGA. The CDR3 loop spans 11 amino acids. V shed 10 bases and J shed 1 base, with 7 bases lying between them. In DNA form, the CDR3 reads TGTGCCAATCAGTCGAACACTGAAGCTTTCTTT. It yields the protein CANQSNTEAFF.

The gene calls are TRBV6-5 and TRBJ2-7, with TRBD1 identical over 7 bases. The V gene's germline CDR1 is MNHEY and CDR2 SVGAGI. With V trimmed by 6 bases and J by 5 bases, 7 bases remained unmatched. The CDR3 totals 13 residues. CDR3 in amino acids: CASSSQGTHEQYF. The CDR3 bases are TGTGCCAGCAGCTCACAGGGGACACACGAGCAGTACTTC.

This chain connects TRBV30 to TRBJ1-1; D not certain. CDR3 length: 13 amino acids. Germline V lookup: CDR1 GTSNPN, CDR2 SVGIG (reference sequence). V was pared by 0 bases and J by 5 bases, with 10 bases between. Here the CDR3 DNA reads TGTGCCTGGAGTGTTAACAGCCGGACTGAAGCTTTCTTT. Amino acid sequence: CAWSVNSRTEAFF.

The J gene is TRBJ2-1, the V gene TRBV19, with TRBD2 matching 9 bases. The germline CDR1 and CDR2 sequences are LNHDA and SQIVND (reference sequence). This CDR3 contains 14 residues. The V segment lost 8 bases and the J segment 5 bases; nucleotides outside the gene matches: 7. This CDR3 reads CASRLGGRDNEQFF. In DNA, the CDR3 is TGTGCCAGTCGTCTCGGCGGGAGGGACAATGAGCAGTTCTTC.

The CDR3 coding sequence is TGTGCCAGCAGGGGACAGTCGAGCACTGAAGCTTTCTTT. Its protein is CASRGQSSTEAFF. The chain combines TRBV2 with TRBJ1-1; the match to TRBD1 covers 7 bases. The CDR3 sequence is 13 residues long. Germline CDR1 is SNHLY and CDR2 is FYNNEI. The junction had 5 bases not matched to a gene; V was cut back by 6 bases and J by 4 bases.

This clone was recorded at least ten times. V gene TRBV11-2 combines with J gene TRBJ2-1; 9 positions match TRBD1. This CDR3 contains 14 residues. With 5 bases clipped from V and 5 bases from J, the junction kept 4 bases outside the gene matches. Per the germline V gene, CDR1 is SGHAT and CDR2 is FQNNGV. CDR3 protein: CASSTRTGDNEQFF. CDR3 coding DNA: TGTGCCAGCAGCACCCGGACAGGGGACAATGAGCAGTTCTTC.

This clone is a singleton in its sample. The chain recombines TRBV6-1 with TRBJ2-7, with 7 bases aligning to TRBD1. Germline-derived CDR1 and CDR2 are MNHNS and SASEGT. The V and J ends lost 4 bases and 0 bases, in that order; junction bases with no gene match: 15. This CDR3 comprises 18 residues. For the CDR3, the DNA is TGTGCCAGCAGTGGCCCTCTCAGACAGGGCCCTAACTCCTACGAGCAGTACTTC. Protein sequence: CASSGPLRQGPNSYEQYF.

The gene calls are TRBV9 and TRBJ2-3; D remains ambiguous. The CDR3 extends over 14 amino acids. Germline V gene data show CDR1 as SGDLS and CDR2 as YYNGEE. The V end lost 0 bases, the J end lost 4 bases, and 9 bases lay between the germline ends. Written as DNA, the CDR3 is TGTGCCAGCAGCGTAGGAGGCTCGCCAGATACGCAGTATTTT. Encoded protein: CASSVGGSPDTQYF.

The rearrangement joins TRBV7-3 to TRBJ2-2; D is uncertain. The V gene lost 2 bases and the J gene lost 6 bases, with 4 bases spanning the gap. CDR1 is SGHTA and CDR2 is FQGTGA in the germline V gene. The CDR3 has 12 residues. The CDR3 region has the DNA TGTGCCAGCAGCTTACGGTCCGGGGAGCTGTTTTTT. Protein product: CASSLRSGELFF.

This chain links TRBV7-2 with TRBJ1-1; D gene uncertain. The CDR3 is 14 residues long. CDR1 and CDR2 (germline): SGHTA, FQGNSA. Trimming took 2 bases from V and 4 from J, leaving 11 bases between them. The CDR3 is CASSLRVRVTEAFF. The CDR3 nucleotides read TGTGCCAGCAGCTTAAGAGTGCGGGTCACTGAAGCTTTCTTT.

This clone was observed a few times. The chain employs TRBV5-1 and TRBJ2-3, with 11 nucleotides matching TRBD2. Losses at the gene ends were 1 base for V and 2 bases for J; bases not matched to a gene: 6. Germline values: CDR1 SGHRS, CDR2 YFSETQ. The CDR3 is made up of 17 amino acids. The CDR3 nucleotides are TGCGCCAGCAGCTTGCCTCTAGCGGGGGGAACCACAGATACGCAGTATTTT. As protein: CASSLPLAGGTTDTQYF.

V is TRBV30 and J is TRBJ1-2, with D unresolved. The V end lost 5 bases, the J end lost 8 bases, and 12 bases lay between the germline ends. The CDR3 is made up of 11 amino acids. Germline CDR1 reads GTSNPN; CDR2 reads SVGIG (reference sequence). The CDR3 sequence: CAWSLIRGYTF. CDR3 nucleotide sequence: TGTGCCTGGTCCCTAATCAGGGGCTACACCTTC.

The CDR3 here is CASSLRAGLDTQYF. The DNA of the CDR3 is TGTGCCAGCAGCTTGCGGGCAGGGTTGGATACGCAGTATTTT. The rearrangement links TRBV5-8 to TRBJ2-3; TRBD1 is a possible D gene (5 bases). The CDR3 runs to 14 residues. The V gene lost 1 base and the J gene lost 6 bases, with 12 bases spanning the gap. In germline, CDR1 is SGHTS, CDR2 YDEGEE.

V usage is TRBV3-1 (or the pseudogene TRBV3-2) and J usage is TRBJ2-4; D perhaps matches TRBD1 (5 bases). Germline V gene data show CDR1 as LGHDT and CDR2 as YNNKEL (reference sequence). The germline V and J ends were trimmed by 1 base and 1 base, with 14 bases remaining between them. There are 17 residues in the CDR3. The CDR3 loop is CASSQVVGANAKNIQYF. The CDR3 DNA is TGTGCCAGCAGCCAAGTTGTAGGGGCGAATGCCAAAAACATTCAGTACTTC.

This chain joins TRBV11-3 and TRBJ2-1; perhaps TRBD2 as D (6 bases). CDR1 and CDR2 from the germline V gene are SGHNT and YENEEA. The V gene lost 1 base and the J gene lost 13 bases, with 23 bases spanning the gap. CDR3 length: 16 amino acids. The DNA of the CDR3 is TGTGCCAGCAGCTTAGGGGGCGGGATGGTCCGGATTGGACAGTTCTTC. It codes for CASSLGGGMVRIGQFF.

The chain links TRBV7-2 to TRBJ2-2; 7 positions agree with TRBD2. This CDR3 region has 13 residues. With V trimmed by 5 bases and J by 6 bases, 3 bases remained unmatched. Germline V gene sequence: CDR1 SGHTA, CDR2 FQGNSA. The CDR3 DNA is TGTGCCAGCAGCCCAGGACTAGCCGGGGAGCTGTTTTTT. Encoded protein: CASSPGLAGELFF.

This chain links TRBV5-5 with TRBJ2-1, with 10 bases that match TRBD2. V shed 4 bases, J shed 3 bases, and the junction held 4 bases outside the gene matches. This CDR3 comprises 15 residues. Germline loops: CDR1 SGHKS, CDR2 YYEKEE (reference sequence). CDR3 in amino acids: CASSQTSGVYNEQFF. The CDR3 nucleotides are TGTGCCAGCAGCCAAACTAGCGGGGTCTACAATGAGCAGTTCTTC.

The CDR3, as DNA: TGTGCCAGCAGTAACCGGGACAGGGATGGCTACACCTTC. Amino acids: CASSNRDRDGYTF. V gene TRBV6-5 combines with J gene TRBJ1-2; 9 bases are a match to TRBD1. Germline-derived CDR1 and CDR2 are MNHEY and SVGAGI. This CDR3 is built from 13 residues. Unmatched junction bases numbered 4, after V lost 5 bases and J lost 6 bases.

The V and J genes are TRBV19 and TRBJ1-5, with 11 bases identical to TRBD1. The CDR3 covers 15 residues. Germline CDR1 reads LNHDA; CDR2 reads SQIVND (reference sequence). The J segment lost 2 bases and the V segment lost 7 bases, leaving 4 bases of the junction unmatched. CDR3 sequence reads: CASTGTGGGNQPQHF. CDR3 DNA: TGTGCCAGTACCGGGACAGGGGGAGGCAATCAGCCCCAGCATTTT.

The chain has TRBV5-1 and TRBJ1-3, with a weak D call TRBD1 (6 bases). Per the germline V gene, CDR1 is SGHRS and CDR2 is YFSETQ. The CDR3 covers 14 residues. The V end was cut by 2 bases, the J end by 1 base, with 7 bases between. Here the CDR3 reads CASSFGQSGNTIYF. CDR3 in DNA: TGCGCCAGCAGCTTTGGACAGTCTGGAAACACCATATATTTT.

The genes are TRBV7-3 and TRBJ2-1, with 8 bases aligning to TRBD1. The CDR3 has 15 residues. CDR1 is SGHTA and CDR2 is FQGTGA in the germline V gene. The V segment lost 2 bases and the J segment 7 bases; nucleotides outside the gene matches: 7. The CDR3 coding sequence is TGTGCCAGCAGCTTAGCCGGGACAGGAAGAAATGAGCAGTTCTTC. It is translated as CASSLAGTGRNEQFF. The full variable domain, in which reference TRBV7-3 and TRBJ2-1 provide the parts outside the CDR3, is GAGVSQTPSNKVTEKGKYVELRCDPISGHTALYWYRQSLGQGPEFLIYFQGTGAADDSGLPNDRFFAVRPEGSVSTLKIQRTERGDSAVYLCASSLAGTGRNEQFFGPGTRLTVL.

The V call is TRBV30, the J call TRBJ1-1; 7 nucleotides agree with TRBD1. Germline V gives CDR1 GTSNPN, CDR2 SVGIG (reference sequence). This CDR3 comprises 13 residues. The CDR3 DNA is TGTGCACAGAGGTTAGGGGGCGGCACTGAAGCTTTCTTT. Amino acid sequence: CAQRLGGGTEAFF. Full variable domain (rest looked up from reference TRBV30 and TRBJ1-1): SQTIHQWPATLVQPVGSPLSLECTVEGTSNPNLYWYRQAAGRGLQLLFYSVGIGQISSEVPQNLSASRPQDRQFILSSKKLLLSDSGFYLCAQRLGGGTEAFFGQGTRLTVV.

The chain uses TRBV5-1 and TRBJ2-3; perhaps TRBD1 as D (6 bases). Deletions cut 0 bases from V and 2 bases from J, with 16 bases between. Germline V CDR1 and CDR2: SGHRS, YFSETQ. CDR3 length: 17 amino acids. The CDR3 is CASSLALWTADTDTQYF. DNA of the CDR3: TGCGCCAGCAGCTTGGCCCTTTGGACAGCGGACACAGATACGCAGTATTTT.

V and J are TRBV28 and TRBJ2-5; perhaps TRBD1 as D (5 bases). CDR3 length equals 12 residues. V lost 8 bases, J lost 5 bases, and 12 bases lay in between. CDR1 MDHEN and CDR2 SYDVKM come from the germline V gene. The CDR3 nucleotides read TGTGCCAGCCGGGCGACAGCGGAGACCCAGTACTTC. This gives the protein CASRATAETQYF.

DNA of the CDR3: TGTGCCAGCTCACCCAGCGGCGGCAGGGGCGGGGAGCTGTTTTTT. It yields the protein CASSPSGGRGGELFF. V usage is TRBV18 and J usage is TRBJ2-2, with D possibly TRBD1 on 6 matching bases. Germline loops: CDR1 KGHSH, CDR2 LQKENI. V lost 3 bases and J 7 bases, leaving 15 bases between the germline ends. There are 15 residues in the CDR3.

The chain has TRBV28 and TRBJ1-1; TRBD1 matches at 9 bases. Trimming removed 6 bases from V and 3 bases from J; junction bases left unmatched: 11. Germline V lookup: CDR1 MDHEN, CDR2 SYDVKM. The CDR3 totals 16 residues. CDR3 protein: CASRPSRDRDYTEAFF. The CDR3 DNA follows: TGTGCCAGCAGACCTAGCCGGGACAGGGACTACACTGAAGCTTTCTTT.

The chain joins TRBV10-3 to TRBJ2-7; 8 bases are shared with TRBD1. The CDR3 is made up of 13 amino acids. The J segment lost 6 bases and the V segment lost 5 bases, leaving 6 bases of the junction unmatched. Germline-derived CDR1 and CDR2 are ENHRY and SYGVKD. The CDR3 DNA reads TGTGCCATCAGTAATCAGGGGGCTGGCGAGCAGTACTTC. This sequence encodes CAISNQGAGEQYF.

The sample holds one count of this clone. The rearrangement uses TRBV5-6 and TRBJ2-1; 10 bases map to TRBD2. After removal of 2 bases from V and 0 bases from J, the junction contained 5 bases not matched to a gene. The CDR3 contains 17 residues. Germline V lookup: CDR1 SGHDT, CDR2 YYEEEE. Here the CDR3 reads CASSLAGGLSSYNEQFF. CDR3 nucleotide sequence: TGTGCCAGCAGCTTAGCGGGAGGGCTGAGCTCCTACAATGAGCAGTTCTTC. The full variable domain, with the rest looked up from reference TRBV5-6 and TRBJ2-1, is DAGVTQSPTHLIKTRGQQVTLRCSPKSGHDTVSWYQQALGQGPQFIFQYYEEEERQRGNFPDRFSGHQFPNYSSELNVNALLLGDSALYLCASSLAGGLSSYNEQFFGPGTRLTVL.